The rows below give T cell receptor beta chains drawn from one sample of a study of glioma-infiltrating T cells after dendritic cell vaccination. Sequencing used immunoSEQ multiplex PCR; TCRdb keeps in-frame clones, though not all of them. The sample records over 80,000 clones, around nine tenths being singletons. The source material was blood, sampled before dendritic cell vaccination. The receptors come from a human donor with glioblastoma. Each CDR3 is given with its conserved first and last residue. A D gene is named only where the DNA matches it firmly. Rows may omit the clone size; those that give it use once, few, many or a size class.

>TRBV5-1|-|TRBD1|TRBJ2-5
CASSSTGGLKYF
TGCGCCAGCAGCTCCACAGGGGGGCTAAAGTACTTC
>TRBV7-9|-|-|TRBJ2-6
CASSGSGANVLTF
TGTGCCAGCTCAGGGTCCGGGGCCAACGTCCTGACTTTC
>TRBV19|once|-|TRBJ1-2
CASTPGSTGGYTF
TGTGCCAGTACACCCGGCTCAACAGGGGGCTACACCTTC
>TRBV7-2|-|TRBD1|TRBJ1-2
CASSSGQGNYGYTF
TGTGCCAGCAGCTCTGGACAGGGCAACTATGGCTACACCTTC
>TRBV7-9|-|TRBD2|TRBJ2-2
CASSLLREGNTGELFF
TGTGCCAGCAGCTTGTTGAGGGAGGGAAACACCGGGGAGCTGTTTTTT
>TRBV27|-|-|TRBJ1-6
CASSSRDFNSPLHF
TGTGCCAGCAGTTCCAGGGATTTTAATTCACCCCTCCACTTT
>TRBV5-4|-|TRBD1|TRBJ2-7
CASSRTGEYEQYF
TGTGCCAGCAGCCGGACAGGGGAGTACGAGCAGTACTTC
>TRBV10-1|once|-|TRBJ2-1
CASSRDSSYNEQFF
TGCGCCAGCAGTCGGGACTCTTCCTACAATGAGCAGTTCTTC
>TRBV29-1|-|TRBD1|TRBJ1-2
CSVLTGTVYGYTF
TGCAGCGTTCTGACCGGGACAGTTTATGGCTACACCTTC
>TRBV28|-|-|TRBJ2-7
CASSKGGVTYEQYF
TGTGCCAGCAGTAAAGGGGGTGTTACCTACGAGCAGTACTTC
>TRBV2|-|TRBD1|TRBJ1-2
CASSDPGQNYGYTF
TGTGCCAGCAGTGATCCGGGACAGAACTATGGCTACACCTTC
>TRBV5-1|-|TRBD1|TRBJ2-7
CASSHPGQGYEQYF
TGCGCCAGCAGCCACCCGGGACAGGGCTACGAGCAGTACTTC
>TRBV4-2|-|TRBD2|TRBJ2-3
CASSQNRLAEDTQYF
TGTGCCAGCAGCCAGAATAGGCTAGCGGAGGATACGCAGTATTTT
>TRBV5-5|-|-|TRBJ1-4
CASSLGGGANEKLFF
TGTGCCAGCAGCTTGGGAGGCGGAGCTAATGAAAAACTGTTTTTT
>TRBV30|-|-|TRBJ2-1
CAWSLNEQFF
TGTGCCTGGAGTCTCAATGAGCAGTTCTTC
>TRBV5-1|-|TRBD2|TRBJ2-3
CASSLFAGGWEDTQYF
TGCGCCAGCAGCTTGTTTGCGGGAGGCTGGGAAGATACGCAGTATTTT
>TRBV5-3|-|-|TRBJ2-7
CARRPTISGFRPYEQYF
TGTGCCAGAAGACCGACTATAAGCGGGTTCCGGCCCTACGAGCAGTACTTC
>TRBV2|few|TRBD2|TRBJ2-3
CASQPRGSEDTQYF
TGTGCCAGCCAGCCCCGCGGGAGCGAAGATACGCAGTATTTT
>TRBV2|once|-|TRBJ1-2
CASTPDRTRGYGYTF
TGTGCCAGCACTCCCGATCGAACAAGGGGCTATGGCTACACCTTC
>TRBV6-1|few|-|TRBJ1-2
CASSVPNREGYTF
TGTGCCAGCAGTGTACCCAACAGGGAGGGCTACACCTTC
>TRBV4-1|once|-|TRBJ1-2
CASSGPSKGGKKGGYTF
TGCGCCAGCAGTGGACCCTCTAAGGGGGGGAAGAAAGGTGGCTACACCTTC
>TRBV6-1|-|TRBD1|TRBJ1-2
CASSNPRDSYYGYTF
TGTGCCAGCAGTAACCCCCGGGACAGCTACTATGGCTACACCTTC
>TRBV9|-|TRBD1|TRBJ1-1
CASSVGQGNTEAFF
TGTGCCAGCAGCGTAGGACAGGGGAACACTGAAGCTTTCTTT
>TRBV9|once|TRBD1|TRBJ1-2
CASSGGTGGFYGYTF
TGTGCCAGCAGCGGGGGTACAGGGGGCTTCTATGGCTACACCTTC
>TRBV18|-|-|TRBJ2-5
CASSPRSETQYF
TGTGCCAGCTCACCCAGGTCCGAGACCCAGTACTTC
>TRBV7-3|few|TRBD1|TRBJ1-1
CASSFGQGEAFF
TGTGCCAGCAGCTTCGGACAGGGAGAAGCTTTCTTT
>TRBV5-1|-|TRBD2|TRBJ2-7
CASSPMTSGSSYEQYF
TGCGCCAGCAGCCCCATGACTAGCGGGAGCTCCTACGAGCAGTACTTC
>TRBV2|-|-|TRBJ2-2
CASSRDWAIKNTGELFF
TGTGCCAGCAGCCGGGACTGGGCCATCAAGAACACCGGGGAGCTGTTTTTT
>TRBV19|once|-|TRBJ1-6
CASSPTAYNSPLHF
TGTGCCAGTAGCCCGACAGCTTATAATTCCCCCCTCCACTTT
>TRBV30|once|-|TRBJ1-3
CAWNFGGSGNTIYF
TGTGCCTGGAATTTCGGAGGCTCTGGAAACACCATATATTTT
>TRBV11-3|-|TRBD2|TRBJ2-2
CASSFLAGGTGELFF
TGTGCCAGCAGCTTCCTAGCGGGAGGGACCGGGGAGCTGTTTTTT
>TRBV11-1|-|-|TRBJ1-1
CASSHGAGAGNTEAFF
TGTGCCAGCAGCCACGGGGCAGGGGCGGGGAACACTGAAGCTTTCTTT
>TRBV10-1|few|TRBD1|TRBJ1-1
CASSEADRGQAFF
TGCGCCAGCAGCGAGGCCGACAGGGGCCAAGCTTTCTTT
>TRBV30|-|-|TRBJ2-7
CAWRLAGRSYEQYF
TGTGCCTGGAGGTTGGCGGGGCGGTCCTACGAGCAGTACTTC
>TRBV9|-|TRBD2|TRBJ2-3
CASSVTGGPPDTQYF
TGTGCCAGCAGCGTAACGGGGGGGCCGCCAGATACGCAGTATTTT
>TRBV11-3|-|TRBD1|TRBJ2-1
CASRPGQVSDEQFF
TGTGCCAGCAGGCCGGGACAGGTAAGCGATGAGCAGTTCTTC
>TRBV18|-|TRBD1|TRBJ2-7
CASSPRGDRDYEQYF
TGTGCCAGCTCACCACGGGGGGACAGGGATTACGAGCAGTACTTC
>TRBV19|-|TRBD1|TRBJ2-1
CASLSLRQGASYNEQFF
TGTGCCAGTCTCTCACTCCGCCAGGGGGCATCCTACAATGAGCAGTTCTTC
>TRBV18|few|TRBD1|TRBJ1-1
CASSPPTGDYAEAFF
TGTGCCAGCTCACCACCGACAGGGGATTATGCTGAAGCTTTCTTT
>TRBV6-1|-|-|TRBJ1-1
CASSGIFEPEAFF
TGTGCCAGCAGTGGCATATTTGAGCCTGAAGCTTTCTTT
>TRBV6-1|-|TRBD2|TRBJ2-5
CASSEGLAIQETQYF
TGTGCCAGCAGTGAAGGACTAGCGATCCAAGAGACCCAGTACTTC
>TRBV30|-|TRBD2|TRBJ2-7
CAWSVSGSVGEQYF
TGTGCCTGGAGTGTAAGCGGGAGTGTTGGCGAGCAGTACTTC
>TRBV18|-|-|TRBJ2-7
CASSHPDSLSSYEQYF
TGTGCCAGCTCACACCCCGACTCCCTGAGCTCCTACGAGCAGTACTTC
>TRBV29-1|few|-|TRBJ1-2
CSVSGEGGYTF
TGCAGCGTTTCAGGGGAAGGGGGCTACACCTTC
>TRBV5-6|-|TRBD1|TRBJ2-3
CASSVRDRGPDTQYF
TGTGCCAGCAGCGTCCGGGACAGGGGGCCAGATACGCAGTATTTT
>TRBV5-1|-|TRBD2|TRBJ2-5
CASSSVQEFMGLAGGVQETQYF
TGCGCCAGCAGCTCGGTACAGGAGTTCATGGGACTAGCGGGAGGAGTGCAAGAGACCCAGTACTTC